This is a list of T cell receptor beta chains from one sample in a study of blood T cell repertoires in COVID-19. Only in-frame clones appear in the TCRdb table, and some are missing; sequencing was by immunoSEQ multiplex PCR. The table lists over 150,000 clones, 84% of them singletons. The specimen was peripheral blood. All receptors come from an elderly woman with COVID-19, enrolled during active disease. Each CDR3 is given without its conserved first and last residue.

>TRBV7-2|TRBJ2-7
ASSLVPGLARYEQY
>TRBV12-5|TRBJ2-3
ASGLGQPQDTQY
>TRBV6-5|TRBJ1-2
ASAPSNYGYT
>TRBV7-3|TRBJ1-1
ASSLKDLPGAF
>TRBV20-1|TRBJ2-7
SASNRGRSYEQY
>TRBV19|TRBJ2-5
ASSMTSAQQETQY
>TRBV7-3|TRBJ2-1
ASSSGTSNEQF
>TRBV7-9|TRBJ2-7
ASSLEGQGEQY
>TRBV6-2/TRBV6-3|TRBJ1-3
ASSYPGGTIY
>TRBV25-1|TRBJ2-7
ASRRGTGAYEQY
>TRBV29-1|TRBJ1-2
SVANGQGGYGYT
>TRBV6-5|TRBJ1-2
ASSQRPDRVGGYT
>TRBV6-1|TRBJ2-1
ASSEAHRRSSYNEQF
>TRBV23-1|TRBJ1-4
ASSLDRPVEKLF
>TRBV4-3|TRBJ1-2
ASSQGSGGAYGYT
>TRBV6-4|TRBJ1-1
ASSDSGQAKGEAF
>TRBV6-6|TRBJ2-7
ASSYSGTGVYEQY
>TRBV28|TRBJ1-2
ASRMTEPHGYT
>TRBV5-1|TRBJ2-7
ASSLTVRVYEQY
>TRBV5-1|TRBJ2-7
ASSLGGRGSYEQY
>TRBV9|TRBJ2-1
ASSVAGGSYNEQF
>TRBV7-3|TRBJ2-7
ASSPGLAGYEQY
>TRBV5-1|TRBJ2-1
ASSPRTGGDEQF
>TRBV18|TRBJ2-3
ASSPGTSHTQY
>TRBV28|TRBJ2-1
ASTPGGLADTNEQF
>TRBV4-1|TRBJ2-7
ASSLLPGQIYEQY
>TRBV24-1|TRBJ2-5
ATSDLAGGQETQY
>TRBV18|TRBJ1-6
ASSPKGANSPLH
>TRBV21-1|TRBJ1-1
ASSKAEGYAHTEAF
>TRBV6-5|TRBJ2-1
ASTPGTSGGNEQF
>TRBV5-4|TRBJ2-3
ASSEGLAGGTGPDTQY
>TRBV11-2|TRBJ2-1
ASGGSLAGESDEQF
>TRBV7-8|TRBJ2-1
ASSPPRPSYNEQF
>TRBV29-1|TRBJ1-2
SVAGDSGYT
>TRBV7-6|TRBJ2-1
ASSLAQGRSEQF
>TRBV27|TRBJ2-7
ASRPAGLSEQY
>TRBV11-2|TRBJ1-3
ASSPSSGNTIY
>TRBV15|TRBJ2-7
ATSRDPGLAGGGEQY
>TRBV7-3|TRBJ1-1
ASSFSGTGMGDTEAF
>TRBV27|TRBJ2-1
ASSLLAQGAYNEQF
>TRBV5-8|TRBJ2-1
ASSTGRASGTVHNEQF
>TRBV19|TRBJ1-1
ASRGPGSGAEAF
>TRBV6-2/TRBV6-3|TRBJ2-7
ASSYRGAYEQY
>TRBV30|TRBJ1-2
AWSPTGLGGYT
>TRBV27|TRBJ2-3
ASSTIGQGSTDTQY
>TRBV15|TRBJ2-7
ATGLGGRGGEQY
>TRBV6-2/TRBV6-3|TRBJ1-2
ASSYPSGQNNYGYT
>TRBV19|TRBJ2-2
ASSILRQGAAANTGELF
>TRBV29-1|TRBJ1-2
SVVGVANYGYT
>TRBV2|TRBJ1-6
ASSDPGQSSYNSPLH
>TRBV12-3/TRBV12-4|TRBJ1-6
ASRTGGGPLH
>TRBV18|TRBJ1-2
ASSQTQANYGYT
>TRBV24-1|TRBJ1-5
ATSEITGGGQPQH
>TRBV15|TRBJ1-1
ATSRGGRGRSEAF
>TRBV27|TRBJ1-1
ASSPEGQENTEAF
>TRBV4-3|TRBJ2-2
ASSHSELAGVNTGELF
>TRBV7-3|TRBJ2-3
ASSKYSLGTDTQY
>TRBV7-4|TRBJ1-3
ASSFRGQIPGNTIY
>TRBV5-1|TRBJ2-5
ASSLATALEETQY
>TRBV6-2/TRBV6-3|TRBJ1-2
ASSPSLYGYT